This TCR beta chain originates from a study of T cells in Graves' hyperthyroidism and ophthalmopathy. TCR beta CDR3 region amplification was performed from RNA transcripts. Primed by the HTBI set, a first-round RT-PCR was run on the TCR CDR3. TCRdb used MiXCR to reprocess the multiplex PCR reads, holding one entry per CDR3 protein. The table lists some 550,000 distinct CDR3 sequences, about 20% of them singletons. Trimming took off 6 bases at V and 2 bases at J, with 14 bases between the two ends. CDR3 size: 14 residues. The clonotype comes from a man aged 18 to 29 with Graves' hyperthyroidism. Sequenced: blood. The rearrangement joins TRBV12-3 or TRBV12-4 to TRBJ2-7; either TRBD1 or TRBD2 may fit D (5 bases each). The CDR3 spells CASSLRDGPYEQYF. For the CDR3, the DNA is TGTGCCAGCAGCCTCCGGGACGGGCCCTACGAGCAGTACTTC.